These T cell receptor beta chains were read from a single sample in a study of cytotoxic CD8 clonotypes in ibrutinib-treated CLL. Produced via immunoSEQ multiplex PCR; TCRdb's table is partial and in-frame only. The table has about 200,000 clones, nearly 80% seen once. This specimen consisted of PBMCs, obtained after 12 months of ibrutinib treatment. The receptor set was obtained from a human donor with chronic lymphocytic leukemia. The CDR3 runs from the conserved cysteine through the conserved F or W. D genes are given only for firm matches. The size of a clone is reported for some rows only, either as once, few or many, or as a class for expanded clones.

abundance	j_gene	d_gene	v_gene	CDR3aa	CDR3nt
.	TRBJ2-7	TRBD1	TRBV2	CASSERGQIYEQYF	TGTGCCAGCAGTGAAAGGGGACAGATCTACGAGCAGTACTTC
.	TRBJ2-1	TRBD2	TRBV11-2	CASSLDSGLAGLYEQFF	TGTGCCAGCAGCTTAGATTCAGGACTAGCGGGATTATATGAGCAGTTCTTC
few	TRBJ2-2	TRBD2	TRBV25-1	CASSASGSGGELFF	TGTGCCAGCAGTGCTAGCGGGAGTGGCGGGGAGCTGTTTTTT
.	TRBJ2-7	.	TRBV2	CASSYITYEQYF	TGTGCCAGCAGTTATATTACCTACGAGCAGTACTTC
.	TRBJ1-2	.	TRBV30	CAWSVGSGGYGYTF	TGTGCCTGGAGTGTAGGGTCAGGAGGGTATGGCTACACCTTC
.	TRBJ1-1	.	TRBV30	CALDKVSTEAFF	TGTGCCTTAGATAAAGTTAGCACTGAAGCTTTCTTT
.	TRBJ1-1	.	TRBV5-4	CASSLQEIPEAFF	TGTGCCAGCAGCTTACAGGAAATCCCTGAAGCTTTCTTT
.	TRBJ1-5	.	TRBV6-5	CASSLAGLNQPQHF	TGTGCCAGCAGCCTAGCTGGTCTAAATCAGCCCCAGCATTTT
.	TRBJ2-6	TRBD2	TRBV5-1	CASSPSWSSGGSSGANVLTF	TGCGCCAGCAGCCCCTCATGGTCTAGCGGGGGCAGCTCTGGGGCCAACGTCCTGACTTTC
.	TRBJ1-1	.	TRBV5-1	CASSLVRAGTEAFF	TGCGCCAGCAGCTTGGTCCGGGCGGGGACTGAAGCTTTCTTT
few	TRBJ2-7	.	TRBV4-1	CASSDNYEQYF	TGCGCCAGCAGCGACAATTACGAGCAGTACTTC
.	TRBJ2-7	TRBD2	TRBV2	CASKPAVSGRAWYEQYF	TGTGCCAGCAAGCCCGCGGTGAGCGGGAGGGCCTGGTACGAGCAGTACTTC
.	TRBJ1-2	TRBD1	TRBV7-9	CASSLEGGDYGYTF	TGTGCCAGCAGCTTAGAAGGGGGCGACTATGGCTACACCTTC
.	TRBJ2-7	.	TRBV6-1	CASSEDSTDLGYEQYF	TGTGCCAGCAGTGAGGACTCGACAGATCTCGGCTACGAGCAGTACTTC
.	TRBJ1-2	TRBD1	TRBV7-8	CASSTTGTSGGYTF	TGTGCCAGCAGCACGACAGGGACCTCTGGGGGCTACACCTTC
.	TRBJ2-3	TRBD2	TRBV5-4	CASSLGLAGAKPFGDTQYF	TGTGCCAGCAGCTTAGGGCTAGCGGGGGCGAAACCCTTCGGGGATACGCAGTATTTT
.	TRBJ1-2	.	TRBV10-3	CAISEGYSTGSHNYGYTF	TGTGCCATCAGTGAGGGTTACTCAACCGGGTCTCATAACTATGGCTACACCTTC
.	TRBJ2-1	.	TRBV15	CATSRDGEAGRYNEQFF	TGTGCCACCAGCAGAGACGGGGAAGCGGGCCGTTACAATGAGCAGTTCTTC
.	TRBJ2-3	.	TRBV9	CASSEGGTSTDTQYF	TGTGCCAGCAGCGAGGGCGGAACTAGCACAGATACGCAGTATTTT
.	TRBJ2-7	.	TRBV10-3	CAISESASYEQYF	TGTGCCATCAGTGAGTCTGCCAGCTACGAGCAGTACTTC
.	TRBJ2-4	TRBD1	TRBV2	CASSPRTGQWDIQYF	TGTGCCAGCAGTCCCCGGACAGGTCAATGGGACATTCAGTACTTC
many	TRBJ2-5	.	TRBV25-1	CASSEMRETQYF	TGTGCCAGCAGTGAAATGCGGGAGACCCAGTACTTC
.	TRBJ2-1	.	TRBV28	CASSFRGEQFF	TGTGCCAGCAGTTTCCGGGGTGAGCAGTTCTTC
.	TRBJ2-5	.	TRBV7-8	CASSPPVAATQYF	TGTGCCAGCAGCCCCCCAGTAGCGGCGACCCAGTACTTC
.	TRBJ2-7	TRBD2	TRBV7-9	CASSPPGQLAGGSYEQYF	TGTGCCAGCAGCCCTCCTGGACAGCTAGCGGGAGGCTCCTACGAGCAGTACTTC
.	TRBJ1-1	.	TRBV6-1	CASSAGPRAEAFF	TGTGCCAGCAGCGCAGGACCTAGAGCTGAAGCTTTCTTT
.	TRBJ2-7	.	TRBV18	CASSPTLYEQYF	TGTGCCAGCTCACCGACACTTTACGAGCAGTACTTC
once	TRBJ2-7	.	TRBV30	CAWGYNSYEQYF	TGTGCCTGGGGCTACAACAGCTACGAGCAGTACTTC
.	TRBJ2-4	.	TRBV7-6	CASSSTHGIQYF	TGTGCCAGCAGCTCCACGCATGGGATTCAGTACTTC